Listed below are T cell receptor beta chains from one sample, sequenced in a study of cytomegalovirus exposure and HLA in healthy donors. Method: immunoSEQ multiplex PCR; TCRdb's copy keeps in-frame clones and lacks some. The profile shows under 200,000 clones, roughly 84% of them singletons. Material: PBMCs. The origin of the receptors is a boy younger than 10 in good health and CMV-seronegative. The CDR3 runs from the conserved cysteine through the conserved F or W. A D gene is named only where the DNA matches it firmly.

cdr3_aa | d_call | j_call | v_call
CASSYPPSTGDQPQHF | TRBD1 | TRBJ1-5 | TRBV6-5
CSVDSDSGNTIYF | NA | TRBJ1-3 | TRBV29-1
CASSWGDRTDTQYF | NA | TRBJ2-3 | TRBV5-1
CASRVSASFVQYF | NA | TRBJ2-7 | TRBV14
CASSFGGDGGYTF | NA | TRBJ1-2 | TRBV11-2
CASSLGPDGELFF | NA | TRBJ2-2 | TRBV5-1
CSVDGPRYEQYF | NA | TRBJ2-7 | TRBV29-1
CASSGGVRQAGYGYTF | NA | TRBJ1-2 | TRBV6-1
CASSLDRTGGDTQYF | NA | TRBJ2-3 | TRBV6-1
CASSPRLAVTDTQYF | TRBD2 | TRBJ2-3 | TRBV18
CSVDKGTGRDEQFF | TRBD1 | TRBJ2-1 | TRBV29-1
CASSFSQVNTEAFF | NA | TRBJ1-1 | TRBV5-4
CASSPPSGSSNTGELFF | TRBD2 | TRBJ2-2 | TRBV18
CASSESTGKNIQYF | NA | TRBJ2-4 | TRBV10-1
CASSLRIASYNEQFF | NA | TRBJ2-1 | TRBV7-9
CASSLELAGGTGELFF | TRBD2 | TRBJ2-2 | TRBV5-1
CASSLVGAWDTGELFF | NA | TRBJ2-2 | TRBV11-2
CASSMTSGRANEQFF | TRBD2 | TRBJ2-1 | TRBV18
CAWRPTGLLSGYTF | NA | TRBJ1-2 | TRBV30
CASSSSGILTDTQYF | NA | TRBJ2-3 | TRBV6-5
CASRKVTGMNTEAFF | NA | TRBJ1-1 | TRBV2
CASSLVLPTGVSSNQPQHF | TRBD1 | TRBJ1-5 | TRBV7-8
CASSSSANTGELFF | NA | TRBJ2-2 | TRBV19
CASSAGTSGRFQETQYF | TRBD2 | TRBJ2-5 | TRBV9
CSVGTRTSMVEQFF | TRBD2 | TRBJ2-1 | TRBV29-1
CASSLSGLAGGTQYF | TRBD2 | TRBJ2-3 | TRBV27
CASSYSGGAFF | NA | TRBJ1-1 | TRBV6-5
CASFLPRDRLSGSGYEQYF | NA | TRBJ2-7 | TRBV23-1
CASKERFAGANVLTF | NA | TRBJ2-6 | TRBV2
CATSSDRDTEAFF | TRBD1 | TRBJ1-1 | TRBV15
CASRTGTSGYNEQFF | TRBD2 | TRBJ2-1 | TRBV11-2
CASSQGRGQPQHF | NA | TRBJ1-5 | TRBV4-2
CASSSGGLSTDTQYF | TRBD2 | TRBJ2-3 | TRBV27
CASSETSGTDTQYF | TRBD2 | TRBJ2-3 | TRBV5-1
CASEAGQGLNTEAFF | TRBD1 | TRBJ1-1 | TRBV10-3